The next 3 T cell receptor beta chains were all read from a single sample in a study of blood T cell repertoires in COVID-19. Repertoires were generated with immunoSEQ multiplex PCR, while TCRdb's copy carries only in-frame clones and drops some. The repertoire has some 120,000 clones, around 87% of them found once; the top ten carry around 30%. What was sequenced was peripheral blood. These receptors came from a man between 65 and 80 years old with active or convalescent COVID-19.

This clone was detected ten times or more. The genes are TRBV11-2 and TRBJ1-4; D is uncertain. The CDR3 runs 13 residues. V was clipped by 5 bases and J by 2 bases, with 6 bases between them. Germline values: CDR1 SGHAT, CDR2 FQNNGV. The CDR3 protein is CASSRGTNEKLFF. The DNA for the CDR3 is TGTGCCAGCAGCCGCGGGACTAATGAAAAACTGTTTTTT.

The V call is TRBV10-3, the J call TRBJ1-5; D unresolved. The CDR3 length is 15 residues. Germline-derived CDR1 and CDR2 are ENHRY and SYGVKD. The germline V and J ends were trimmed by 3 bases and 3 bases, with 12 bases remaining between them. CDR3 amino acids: CAISDENSYNQPQHF. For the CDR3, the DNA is TGTGCCATCAGTGATGAGAACAGTTACAATCAGCCCCAGCATTTT.

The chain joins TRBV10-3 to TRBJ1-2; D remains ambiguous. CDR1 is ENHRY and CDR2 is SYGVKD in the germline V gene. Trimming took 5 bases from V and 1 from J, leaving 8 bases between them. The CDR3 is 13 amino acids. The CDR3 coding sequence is TGTGCCATCAGTTACAACATTAACTATGGCTACACCTTC. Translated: CAISYNINYGYTF.